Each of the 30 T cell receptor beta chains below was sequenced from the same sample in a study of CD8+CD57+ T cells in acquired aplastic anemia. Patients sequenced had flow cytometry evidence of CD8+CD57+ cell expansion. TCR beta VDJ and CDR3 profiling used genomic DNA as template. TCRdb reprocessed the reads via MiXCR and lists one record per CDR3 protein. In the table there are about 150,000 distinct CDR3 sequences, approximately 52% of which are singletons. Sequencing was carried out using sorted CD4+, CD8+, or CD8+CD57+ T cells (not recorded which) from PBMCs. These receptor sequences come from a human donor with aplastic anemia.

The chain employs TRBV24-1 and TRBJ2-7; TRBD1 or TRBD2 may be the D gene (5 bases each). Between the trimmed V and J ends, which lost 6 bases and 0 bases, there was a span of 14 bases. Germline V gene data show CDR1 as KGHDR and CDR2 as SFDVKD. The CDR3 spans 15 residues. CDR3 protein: CATSSGAVSSYEQYF. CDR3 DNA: TGTGCCACCAGTTCCGGGGCCGTGAGCTCCTACGAGCAGTACTTC.

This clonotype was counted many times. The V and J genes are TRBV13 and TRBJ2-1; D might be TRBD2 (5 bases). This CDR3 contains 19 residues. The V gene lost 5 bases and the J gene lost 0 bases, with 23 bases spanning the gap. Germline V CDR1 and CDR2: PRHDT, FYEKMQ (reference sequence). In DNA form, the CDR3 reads TGTGCCAGCAGCGGCCGAGGACTCACTGGAAAAAGCTCCTACAATGAGCAGTTCTTC. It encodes CASSGRGLTGKSSYNEQFF.

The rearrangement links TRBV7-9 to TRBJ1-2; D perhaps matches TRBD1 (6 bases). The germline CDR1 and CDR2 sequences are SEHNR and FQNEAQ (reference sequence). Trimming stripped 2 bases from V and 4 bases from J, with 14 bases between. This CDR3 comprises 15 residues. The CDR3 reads CASSLTDSPIYGYTF. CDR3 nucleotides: TGTGCCAGCAGCTTAACGGACAGCCCTATCTATGGCTACACCTTC.

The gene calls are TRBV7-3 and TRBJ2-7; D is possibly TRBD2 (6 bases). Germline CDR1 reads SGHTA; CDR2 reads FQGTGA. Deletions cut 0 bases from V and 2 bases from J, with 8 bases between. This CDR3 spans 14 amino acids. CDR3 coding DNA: TGTGCCAGCAGCTTAACTCCGGGGGCCTACGAGCAGTACTTC. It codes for CASSLTPGAYEQYF.

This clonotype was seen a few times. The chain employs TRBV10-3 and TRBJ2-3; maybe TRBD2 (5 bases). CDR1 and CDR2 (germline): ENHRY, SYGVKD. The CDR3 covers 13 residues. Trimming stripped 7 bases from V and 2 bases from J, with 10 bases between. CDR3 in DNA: TGTGCCATCACGGGGAAAGTCACAGATACGCAGTATTTT. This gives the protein CAITGKVTDTQYF.

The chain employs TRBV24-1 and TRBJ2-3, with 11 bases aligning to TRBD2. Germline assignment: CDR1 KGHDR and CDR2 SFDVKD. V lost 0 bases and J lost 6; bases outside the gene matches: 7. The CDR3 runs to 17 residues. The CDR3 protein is CATSDLELAGDPDTQYF. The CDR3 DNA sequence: TGTGCCACCAGTGATTTGGAACTAGCGGGAGATCCCGATACGCAGTATTTT.

DNA for the CDR3: TGTGCCACCAGCAGATACAGGGAAAAAGGTCAGCCCCAGCATTTT. It yields the protein CATSRYREKGQPQHF. The chain couples TRBV15 to TRBJ1-5, with D tentatively TRBD1 (6 bases). The CDR3 spans 15 residues. Per germline, CDR1 LNHNV and CDR2 YYDKDF (reference sequence). Trimming took off 2 bases at V and 6 bases at J, with 14 bases between the two ends.

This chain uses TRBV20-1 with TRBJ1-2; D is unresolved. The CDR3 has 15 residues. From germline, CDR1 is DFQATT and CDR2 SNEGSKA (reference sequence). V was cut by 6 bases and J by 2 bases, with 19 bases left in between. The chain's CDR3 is CSAPNPRASNYGYTF. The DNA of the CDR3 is TGCAGTGCACCTAATCCTAGGGCGTCGAACTATGGCTACACCTTC.

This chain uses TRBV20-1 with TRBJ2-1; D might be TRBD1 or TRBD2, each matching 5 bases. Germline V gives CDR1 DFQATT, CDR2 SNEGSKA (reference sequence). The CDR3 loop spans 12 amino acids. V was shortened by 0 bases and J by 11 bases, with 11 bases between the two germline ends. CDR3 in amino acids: CSAREGVYQQFF. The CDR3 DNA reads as TGCAGTGCTAGAGAGGGGGTCTATCAGCAGTTCTTC.

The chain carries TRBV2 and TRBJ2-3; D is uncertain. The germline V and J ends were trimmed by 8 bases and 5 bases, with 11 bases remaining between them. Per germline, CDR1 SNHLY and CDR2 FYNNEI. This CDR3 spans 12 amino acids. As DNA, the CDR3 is TGTGCCAGCGGCCCCACGGGAGATACGCAGTATTTT. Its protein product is CASGPTGDTQYF.

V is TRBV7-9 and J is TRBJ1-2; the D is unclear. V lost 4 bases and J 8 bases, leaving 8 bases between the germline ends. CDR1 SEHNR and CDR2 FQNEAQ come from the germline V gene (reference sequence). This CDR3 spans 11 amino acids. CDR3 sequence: CASSSAPGYTF. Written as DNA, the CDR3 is TGTGCCAGCAGCTCGGCTCCGGGCTACACCTTC.

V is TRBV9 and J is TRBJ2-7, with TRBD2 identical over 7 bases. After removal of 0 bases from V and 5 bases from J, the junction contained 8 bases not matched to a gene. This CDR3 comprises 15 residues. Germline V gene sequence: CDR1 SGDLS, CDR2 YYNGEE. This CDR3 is CASSVGGTMSHEQYF. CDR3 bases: TGTGCCAGCAGCGTAGGGGGGACTATGTCCCACGAGCAGTACTTC.

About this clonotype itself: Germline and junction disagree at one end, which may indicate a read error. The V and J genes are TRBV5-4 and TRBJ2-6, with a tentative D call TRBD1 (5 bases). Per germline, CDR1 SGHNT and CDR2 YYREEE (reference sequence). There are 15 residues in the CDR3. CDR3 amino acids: CASSENPQGVGTEAF. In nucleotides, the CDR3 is TGTGCCAGCAGCGAGAACCCTCAGGGCGTGGGCACTGAAGCTTTC.

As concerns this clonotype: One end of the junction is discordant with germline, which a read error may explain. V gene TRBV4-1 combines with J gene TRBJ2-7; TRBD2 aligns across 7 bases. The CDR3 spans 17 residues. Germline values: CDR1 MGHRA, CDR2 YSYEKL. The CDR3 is CASSQTRSLTGGYERYF. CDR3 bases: TGCGCCAGCAGTCAAACAAGGTCCCTCACGGGAGGCTACGAGCGGTACTTC.

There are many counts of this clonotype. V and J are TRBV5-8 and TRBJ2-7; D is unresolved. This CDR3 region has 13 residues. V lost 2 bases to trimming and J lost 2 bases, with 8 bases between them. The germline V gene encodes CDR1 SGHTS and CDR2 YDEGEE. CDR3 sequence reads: CASSFGPPYEQYF. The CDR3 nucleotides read TGTGCCAGCAGCTTTGGGCCCCCCTACGAGCAGTACTTC.

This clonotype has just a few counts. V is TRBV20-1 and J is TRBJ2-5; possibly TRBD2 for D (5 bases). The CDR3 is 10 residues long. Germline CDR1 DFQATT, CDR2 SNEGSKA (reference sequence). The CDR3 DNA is TGCAGCGGGGACCAAGAGACCCAGTACTTC. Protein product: CSGDQETQYF.

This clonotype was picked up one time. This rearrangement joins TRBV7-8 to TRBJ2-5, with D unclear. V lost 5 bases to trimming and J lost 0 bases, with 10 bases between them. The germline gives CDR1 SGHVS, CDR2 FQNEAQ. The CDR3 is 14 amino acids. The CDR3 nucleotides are TGTGCCAGCAGCCCCGGACGGAACCAAGAGACCCAGTACTTC. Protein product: CASSPGRNQETQYF.

CDR3 sequence: CASSFTQSNSPLHF. The CDR3 coding sequence is TGTGCCAGCAGCTTCACACAGAGTAATTCACCCCTCCACTTT. V gene TRBV7-9 combines with J gene TRBJ1-6; no clear D. CDR3 length: 14 amino acids. The V end lost 3 bases, the J end lost 6 bases, and 9 bases lay between the germline ends. Germline V gene sequence: CDR1 SEHNR, CDR2 FQNEAQ (reference sequence).

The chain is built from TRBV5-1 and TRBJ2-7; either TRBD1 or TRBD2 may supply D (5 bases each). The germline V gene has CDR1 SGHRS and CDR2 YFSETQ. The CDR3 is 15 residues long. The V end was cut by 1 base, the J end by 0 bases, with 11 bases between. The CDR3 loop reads CASSLKGTSSYEQYF. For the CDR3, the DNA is TGCGCCAGCAGCTTGAAAGGGACCAGCTCCTACGAGCAGTACTTC. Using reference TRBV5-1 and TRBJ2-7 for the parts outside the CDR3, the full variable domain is KAGVTQTPRYLIKTRGQQVTLSCSPISGHRSVSWYQQTPGQGLQFLFEYFSETQRNKGNFPGRFSGRQFSNSRSEMNVSTLELGDSALYLCASSLKGTSSYEQYFGPGTRLTVT.

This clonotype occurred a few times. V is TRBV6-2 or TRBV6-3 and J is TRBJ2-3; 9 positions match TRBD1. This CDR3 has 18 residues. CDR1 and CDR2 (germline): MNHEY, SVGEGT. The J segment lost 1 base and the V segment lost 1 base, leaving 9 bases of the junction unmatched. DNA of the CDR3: TGTGCCAGCAGTTACTTCGCCGGGACAGGGTCGGGCACAGATACGCAGTATTTT. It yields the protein CASSYFAGTGSGTDTQYF.

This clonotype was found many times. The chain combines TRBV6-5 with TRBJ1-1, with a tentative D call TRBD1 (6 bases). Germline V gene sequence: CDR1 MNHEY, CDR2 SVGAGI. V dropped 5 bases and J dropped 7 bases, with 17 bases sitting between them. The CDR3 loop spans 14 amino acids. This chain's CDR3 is CASSALGGFDEAFF. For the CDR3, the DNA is TGTGCCAGCAGTGCATTAGGGGGTTTTGATGAAGCTTTCTTT.

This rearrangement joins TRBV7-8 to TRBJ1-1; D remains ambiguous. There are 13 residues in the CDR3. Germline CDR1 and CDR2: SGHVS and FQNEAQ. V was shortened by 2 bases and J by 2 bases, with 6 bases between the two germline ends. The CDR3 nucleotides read TGTGCCAGCAGCTTAAAGGTAAACACTGAAGCTTTCTTT. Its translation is CASSLKVNTEAFF. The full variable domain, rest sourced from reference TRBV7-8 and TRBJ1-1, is GAGVSQSPRYKVAKRGQDVALRCDPISGHVSLFWYQQALGQGPEFLTYFQNEAQLDKSGLPSDRFFAERPEGSVSTLKIQRTQQEDSAVYLCASSLKVNTEAFFGQGTRLTVV.

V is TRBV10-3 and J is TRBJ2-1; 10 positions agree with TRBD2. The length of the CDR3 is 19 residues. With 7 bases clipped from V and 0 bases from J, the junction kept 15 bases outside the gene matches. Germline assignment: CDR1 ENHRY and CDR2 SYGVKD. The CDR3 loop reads CAITPRTSGKVSSYNEQFF. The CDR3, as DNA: TGTGCCATCACCCCCCGGACTAGCGGAAAAGTGAGCTCCTACAATGAGCAGTTCTTC.

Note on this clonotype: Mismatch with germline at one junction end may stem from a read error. The CDR3 nucleotides are TGTGCCAGCAGCCTAGGACTAGAAGTTGGGTTC. This codes for CASSLGLEVGF. The chain employs TRBV3-1 and TRBJ2-3, with 7 nucleotides matching TRBD2. Germline CDR1 reads LGHDT; CDR2 reads YNNKEL (reference sequence). The CDR3 contains 11 residues.

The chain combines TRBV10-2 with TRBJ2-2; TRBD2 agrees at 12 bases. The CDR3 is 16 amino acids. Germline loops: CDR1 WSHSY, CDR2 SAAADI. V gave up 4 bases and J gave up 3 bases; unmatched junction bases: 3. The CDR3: CASSVRTSGDTGELFF. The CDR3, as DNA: TGCGCCAGCAGTGTTAGGACTAGCGGGGACACCGGGGAGCTGTTTTTT.

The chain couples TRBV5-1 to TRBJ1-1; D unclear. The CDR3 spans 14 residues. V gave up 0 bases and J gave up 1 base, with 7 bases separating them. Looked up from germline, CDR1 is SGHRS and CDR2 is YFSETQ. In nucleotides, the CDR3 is TGCGCCAGCAGCTTGGATAACCAGAACACTGAAGCTTTCTTT. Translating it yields CASSLDNQNTEAFF. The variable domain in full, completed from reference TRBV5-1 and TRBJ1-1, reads KAGVTQTPRYLIKTRGQQVTLSCSPISGHRSVSWYQQTPGQGLQFLFEYFSETQRNKGNFPGRFSGRQFSNSRSEMNVSTLELGDSALYLCASSLDNQNTEAFFGQGTRLTVV.

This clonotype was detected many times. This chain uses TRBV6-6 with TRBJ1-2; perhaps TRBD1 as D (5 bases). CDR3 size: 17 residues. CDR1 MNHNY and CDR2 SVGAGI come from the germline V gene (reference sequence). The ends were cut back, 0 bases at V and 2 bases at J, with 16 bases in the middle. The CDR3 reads CASSYSLVFEGNYGYTF. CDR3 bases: TGTGCCAGCAGTTACTCACTGGTTTTTGAGGGGAACTATGGCTACACCTTC.

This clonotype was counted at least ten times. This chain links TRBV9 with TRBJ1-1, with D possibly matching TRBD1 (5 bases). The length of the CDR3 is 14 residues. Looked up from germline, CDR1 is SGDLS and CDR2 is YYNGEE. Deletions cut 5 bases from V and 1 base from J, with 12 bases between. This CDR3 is CASSETGGNTEAFF. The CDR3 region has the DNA TGTGCCAGCAGTGAAACGGGGGGGAACACTGAAGCTTTCTTT. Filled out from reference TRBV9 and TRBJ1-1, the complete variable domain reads DSGVTQTPKHLITATGQRVTLRCSPRSGDLSVYWYQQSLDQGLQFLIQYYNGEERAKGNILERFSAQQFPDLHSELNLSSLELGDSALYFCASSETGGNTEAFFGQGTRLTVV.

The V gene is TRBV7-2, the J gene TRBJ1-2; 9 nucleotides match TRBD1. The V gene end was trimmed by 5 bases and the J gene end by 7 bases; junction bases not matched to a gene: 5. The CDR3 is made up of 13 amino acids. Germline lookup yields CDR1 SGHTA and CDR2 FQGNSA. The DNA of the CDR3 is TGTGCCAGCAGCCGTACAGGGGGCCTTGGCTACACCTTC. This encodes CASSRTGGLGYTF.

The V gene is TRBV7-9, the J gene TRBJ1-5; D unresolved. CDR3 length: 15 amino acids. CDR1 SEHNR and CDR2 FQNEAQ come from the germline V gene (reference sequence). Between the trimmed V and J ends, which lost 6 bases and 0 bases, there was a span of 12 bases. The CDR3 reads CASSFWGDSNQPQHF. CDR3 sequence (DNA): TGTGCCAGCAGTTTTTGGGGAGATAGCAATCAGCCCCAGCATTTT. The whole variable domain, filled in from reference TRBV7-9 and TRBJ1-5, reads DTGVSQNPRHKITKRGQNVTFRCDPISEHNRLYWYRQTLGQGPEFLTYFQNEAQLEKSRLLSDRFSAERPKGSFSTLEIQRTEQGDSAMYLCASSFWGDSNQPQHFGDGTRLSIL.